Presented here are 32 T cell receptor beta chains from one specimen sequenced in a study of Ad26.COV2.S vaccination and SARS-CoV-2 variants. Sequencing used immunoSEQ multiplex PCR; TCRdb keeps in-frame clones, though not all of them. The repertoire holds about 250,000 clones, roughly 87% seen once, with roughly 3% in the top ten. This sample's treatment: around 19 received Ad26.COV2.S at low or high dose, single or two shots; about 5 received placebo; per-sample allocation not given. After the first vaccine or placebo injection, samples were drawn on day 63. Material: peripheral blood, obtained in a trial of Ad26.COV2.S vaccine versus placebo. These receptors were obtained from a person between 18 and 65 years old who received the Ad26.COV2.S COVID-19 vaccine or a placebo.

The chain recombines TRBV6-4 with TRBJ2-5; maybe TRBD1 (5 bases). CDR3 length: 13 amino acids. Germline loops: CDR1 MRHNA, CDR2 SNTAGT. Trimming took off 7 bases at V and 1 base at J, with 10 bases between the two ends. The CDR3 DNA follows: TGTGCCAGCATAGGACACCGCCAAGAGACCCAGTACTTC. It is translated as CASIGHRQETQYF.

This chain links TRBV10-3 with TRBJ1-4; 7 bases match TRBD1. With 6 bases clipped from V and 4 bases from J, the junction kept 8 bases outside the gene matches. Germline loops: CDR1 ENHRY, CDR2 SYGVKD. This CDR3 has 15 residues. CDR3 region: CAISNRQGGNEKLFF. The CDR3 region has the DNA TGTGCCATCAGCAACAGACAGGGAGGTAATGAAAAACTGTTTTTT.

Many counts were recorded for this clone. The chain recombines TRBV6-4 with TRBJ2-6; tentative D call: TRBD1 (5 bases). This CDR3 is 15 amino acids long. V dropped 7 bases and J dropped 0 bases, with 10 bases sitting between them. Germline V gene data show CDR1 as MRHNA and CDR2 as SNTAGT. The CDR3 is CASTADSSGANVLTF. CDR3 DNA: TGTGCCAGCACCGCAGACAGCTCTGGGGCCAACGTCCTGACTTTC.

The table lists this clone with a few counts. The chain has TRBV30 and TRBJ1-3; D gene uncertain. The CDR3 is made up of 13 amino acids. The ends were cut back, 1 base at V and 6 bases at J, with 10 bases in the middle. The germline CDR1 and CDR2 sequences are GTSNPN and SVGIG (reference sequence). CDR3: CAWSGGTANTIYF. The CDR3 region has the DNA TGTGCCTGGAGTGGGGGTACGGCAAACACCATATATTTT.

A single count supports this clone. This chain links TRBV2 with TRBJ2-2; 10 nucleotides line up with TRBD2. Germline V gene sequence: CDR1 SNHLY, CDR2 FYNNEI. The CDR3 is 16 residues long. Trimming took 8 bases from V and 4 from J; bases not matched to a gene: 10. The CDR3 DNA follows: TGTGCCAGCGGACTAGCGGTTAAAATGGGCACCGGGGAGCTGTTTTTT. This sequence encodes CASGLAVKMGTGELFF.

This sequence joins TRBV24-1 and TRBJ1-3; D unclear. Between the trimmed V and J ends, which lost 0 bases and 0 bases, there was a span of 17 bases. The CDR3 runs to 19 residues. Germline V gene data show CDR1 as KGHDR and CDR2 as SFDVKD. In nucleotides, the CDR3 is TGTGCCACCAGTGATTTGGCCGATGCCCGAGTGGCCTCTGGAAACACCATATATTTT. Its protein product is CATSDLADARVASGNTIYF.

The chain has TRBV19 and TRBJ2-1; TRBD2 aligns across 9 bases. In germline, CDR1 is LNHDA, CDR2 SQIVND (reference sequence). The CDR3 covers 14 residues. CDR3 DNA: TGTTCGGCGGGCTGGGCGGGAGGGAGTTATGAGCAGTTCTTC. Translation: CSAGWAGGSYEQFF. Based on the CDR3 plus reference TRBV19 and TRBJ2-1, the full variable domain is DGGITQSPKYLFRKEGQNVTLSCEQNLNHDAMYWYRQDPGQGLRLIYYSQIVNDFQKGDIAEGYSVSREKKESFPLTVTSAQKNPTAFYLCSAGWAGGSYEQFFGPGTRLTVL.

The CDR3 sequence is CASIAGHSNTEAFF. The CDR3 region has the DNA TGTGCCAGTATTGCGGGACATTCGAACACTGAAGCTTTCTTT. The genes are TRBV19 and TRBJ1-1; TRBD1 is a possible D gene (6 bases). The CDR3 sequence is 14 residues long. Germline values: CDR1 LNHDA, CDR2 SQIVND (reference sequence). With 7 bases removed from V and 1 base from J, the gap between germline ends came to 13 bases.

The chain uses TRBV4-2 and TRBJ2-7, with TRBD2 matching 8 bases. The germline CDR1 and CDR2 sequences are LGHNA and YNFKEQ. The V and J ends lost 0 bases and 2 bases, in that order; junction bases with no gene match: 3. The CDR3 has 15 amino acids. The chain's CDR3 is CASSQDPGGAYEQYF. CDR3 sequence (DNA): TGTGCCAGCAGCCAAGATCCCGGGGGGGCCTACGAGCAGTACTTC.

The genes are TRBV4-3 and TRBJ2-5, with D possibly called TRBD1 or TRBD2 (5 bases each). V dropped 3 bases and J dropped 1 base, with 15 bases sitting between them. The CDR3 loop spans 16 amino acids. Germline V gene sequence: CDR1 LGHNA, CDR2 YSLEER. The CDR3 loop is CASSQETGRLQETQYF. In nucleotides, the CDR3 is TGCGCCAGCAGCCAGGAGACGGGACGTCTCCAAGAGACCCAGTACTTC.

The chain carries TRBV7-2 and TRBJ1-1, with unresolved D. V was trimmed by 0 bases and J by 7 bases, leaving 9 bases between them. Germline CDR1 is SGHTA and CDR2 is FQGNSA. This CDR3 contains 13 residues. CDR3 sequence: CASSLAFGVEAFF. CDR3 sequence (DNA): TGTGCCAGCAGCTTAGCTTTCGGGGTTGAAGCTTTCTTT. Drawing the rest from reference TRBV7-2 and TRBJ1-1, the complete variable domain is GAGVSQSPSNKVTEKGKDVELRCDPISGHTALYWYRQSLGQGLEFLIYFQGNSAPDKSGLPSDRFSAERTGGSVSTLTIQRTQQEDSAVYLCASSLAFGVEAFFGQGTRLTVV.

The rearrangement uses TRBV6-1 and TRBJ2-5; the D gene is possibly TRBD2 (5 bases). V lost 4 bases to trimming and J lost 1 base, with 16 bases between them. The CDR3 has 16 amino acids. Germline V lookup: CDR1 MNHNS, CDR2 SASEGT. DNA for the CDR3: TGTGCCAGCAGTGTTGGGCCAGGTGGAGGCCAAGAGACCCAGTACTTC. It codes for CASSVGPGGGQETQYF.

The chain carries TRBV5-4 and TRBJ2-5; unclear D gene. CDR3 length: 14 amino acids. V lost 0 bases, J lost 1 base, and 7 bases lay in between. The germline CDR1 and CDR2 sequences are SGHNT and YYREEE (reference sequence). CDR3 sequence (DNA): TGTGCCAGCAGCTTGGTGGGCGGCCAAGAGACCCAGTACTTC. Its protein product is CASSLVGGQETQYF.

This clone was observed a handful of times. This chain uses TRBV29-1 with TRBJ1-1, with 9 bases identical to TRBD1. Germline loops: CDR1 SQVTM, CDR2 ANQGSEA. The CDR3 has 14 amino acids. V was pared by 5 bases and J by 7 bases, with 11 bases of the junction left unmatched. Here the CDR3 DNA reads TGCAGCGTTCAATCCGGGACAGGGACGGGTGAAGCTTTCTTT. Translation gives CSVQSGTGTGEAFF. Drawing the rest from reference TRBV29-1 and TRBJ1-1, the complete variable domain is SAVISQKPSRDICQRGTSLTIQCQVDSQVTMMFWYRQQPGQSLTLIATANQGSEATYESGFVIDKFPISRPNLTFSTLTVSNMSPEDSSIYLCSVQSGTGTGEAFFGQGTRLTVV.

This clone has just one count. The same CDR3 also results from other DNA sequences found in this sample. V gene TRBV27 combines with J gene TRBJ2-4, with D tentatively TRBD2 (5 bases). V lost 8 bases to trimming and J lost 0 bases, with 8 bases between them. Germline-derived CDR1 and CDR2 are MNHEY and SMNVEV (reference sequence). This CDR3 contains 13 residues. CDR3 residues: CASAGLAKNIQYF. DNA of the CDR3: TGTGCCAGCGCTGGACTAGCCAAAAACATTCAGTACTTC.

The rearrangement links TRBV3-1 (or the pseudogene TRBV3-2) to TRBJ2-2, with TRBD1 matching over 7 bases. Germline V gene sequence: CDR1 LGHDT, CDR2 YNNKEL (reference sequence). The CDR3 is 17 amino acids. After removal of 1 base from V and 0 bases from J, the junction contained 5 bases not matched to a gene. The CDR3, as DNA: TGTGCCAGCAGCCAAGGGACAGGCAGGACGAACACCGGGGAGCTGTTTTTT. Translation: CASSQGTGRTNTGELFF.

CDR3: CASSYFGANEKLFF. CDR3 in DNA: TGTGCCAGCAGTTACTTTGGAGCTAATGAAAAACTGTTTTTT. This chain connects TRBV6-2 or TRBV6-3 to TRBJ1-4; D unresolved. The CDR3 sequence is 14 residues long. Germline values: CDR1 MNHEY, CDR2 SVGEGT. V lost 1 base to trimming and J lost 3 bases, with 6 bases between them.

The chain uses TRBV5-4 and TRBJ2-1; TRBD2 agrees at 9 bases. Germline V gene sequence: CDR1 SGHNT, CDR2 YYREEE (reference sequence). This CDR3 comprises 15 residues. V trimming: 4 bases; J trimming: 4 bases; junction bases outside the gene matches: 6. In nucleotides, the CDR3 is TGTGCCAGCAGCGCCGGGACTAGCAGTTACAATGAGCAGTTCTTC. This sequence encodes CASSAGTSSYNEQFF. Combining the CDR3 with reference TRBV5-4 and TRBJ2-1 gives the whole variable domain ETGVTQSPTHLIKTRGQQVTLRCSSQSGHNTVSWYQQALGQGPQFIFQYYREEENGRGNFPPRFSGLQFPNYSSELNVNALELDDSALYLCASSAGTSSYNEQFFGPGTRLTVL.

The chain links TRBV13 to TRBJ1-1; TRBD1 aligns across 12 bases. CDR1 is PRHDT and CDR2 is FYEKMQ in the germline V gene (reference sequence). This CDR3 is built from 16 residues. After removal of 5 bases from V and 5 bases from J, the junction contained 9 bases not matched to a gene. CDR3: CASSPRDRGLFTEAFF. In DNA, the CDR3 is TGTGCCAGCAGCCCCCGGGACAGGGGGCTTTTTACTGAAGCTTTCTTT.

The gene calls are TRBV4-3 and TRBJ1-3; unclear D gene. The CDR3 length is 16 residues. Trimming pared 0 bases from V and 0 bases from J, leaving 9 bases between. CDR1 is LGHNA, CDR2 YSLEER, per germline. The CDR3 is CASSQDRLSSGNTIYF. The CDR3 DNA reads as TGCGCCAGCAGCCAAGATCGACTAAGCTCTGGAAACACCATATATTTT.

The CDR3: CASREYQTASYEQYF. The CDR3 DNA reads as TGCGCCAGCAGGGAATATCAAACAGCCTCCTACGAGCAGTACTTC. The gene calls are TRBV10-2 and TRBJ2-7; no definite D call. Trimming cost V 6 bases and J 0 bases, with 15 bases left between them. CDR1 and CDR2 from the germline V gene are WSHSY and SAAADI. CDR3 length: 15 amino acids.

The chain recombines TRBV18 with TRBJ1-3; no clear D gene. The V and J ends lost 3 bases and 6 bases respectively, with 15 bases between them. Germline loops: CDR1 KGHSH, CDR2 LQKENI. The CDR3 extends over 15 amino acids. The CDR3 DNA reads as TGTGCCAGCTCACCCCAGCCCGGGAATGAAAACACCATATATTTT. Protein sequence: CASSPQPGNENTIYF.

J is TRBJ1-1 and V is TRBV28; D unresolved. Germline CDR1 is MDHEN and CDR2 is SYDVKM. Trimming pared 4 bases from V and 7 bases from J, leaving 7 bases between. The CDR3 totals 11 residues. The CDR3 spells CASSSGFEAFF. CDR3 nucleotide sequence: TGTGCCAGCAGTTCAGGCTTTGAAGCTTTCTTT.

This chain connects TRBV11-2 to TRBJ2-7, with D perhaps being TRBD1 or TRBD2 (5 bases each). The V gene's germline CDR1 is SGHAT and CDR2 FQNNGV. The CDR3 has 17 residues. V lost 5 bases and J 0 bases, leaving 20 bases between the germline ends. CDR3 nucleotide sequence: TGTGCCAGCAGCCCATCTCCGGTAGGGGACGGCTCCTACGAGCAGTACTTC. Amino acid sequence: CASSPSPVGDGSYEQYF.

The CDR3 coding sequence is TGTGCCAGCAGCCAAGGGGGAGTTTATAGCAATCAGCCCCAGCATTTT. Protein sequence: CASSQGGVYSNQPQHF. J is TRBJ1-5 and V is TRBV3-1 (or the pseudogene TRBV3-2); unclear D gene. The germline CDR1 and CDR2 sequences are LGHDT and YNNKEL (reference sequence). The CDR3 extends over 16 amino acids. Trimming left V 1 base short and J 0 bases short, with 10 bases between.

The gene calls are TRBV11-1 and TRBJ2-7; weak D call: TRBD1 (5 bases). Looked up from germline, CDR1 is SGHAT and CDR2 is FQDESV (reference sequence). The germline V and J ends were trimmed by 5 bases and 5 bases, with 13 bases remaining between them. The CDR3 consists of 13 residues. Here the CDR3 DNA reads TGTGCCAGCAGCGGCCACAGGACCCACGAGCAGTACTTC. This translates into CASSGHRTHEQYF. The full variable domain, in which reference TRBV11-1 and TRBJ2-7 provide the parts outside the CDR3, is EAEVAQSPRYKITEKSQAVAFWCDPISGHATLYWYRQILGQGPELLVQFQDESVVDDSQLPKDRFSAERLKGVDSTLKIQPAELGDSAMYLCASSGHRTHEQYFGPGTRLTVT.

CDR3 sequence: CASSRSTGENSPLHF. CDR3 sequence (DNA): TGCGCCAGCAGCCGATCGACAGGGGAGAATTCACCCCTCCACTTT. The chain recombines TRBV4-3 with TRBJ1-6; 8 bases map to TRBD1. The CDR3 spans 15 residues. V lost 4 bases, J lost 7 bases, and 6 bases stayed unmatched. Germline V gives CDR1 LGHNA, CDR2 YSLEER.

The chain carries TRBV30 and TRBJ2-3; D gene unclear. CDR1 is GTSNPN, CDR2 SVGIG, per germline (reference sequence). V dropped 0 bases and J dropped 2 bases, with 15 bases sitting between them. The CDR3 extends over 16 amino acids. CDR3 residues: CAWSVLTPLLTDTQYF. CDR3 in DNA: TGTGCCTGGAGTGTACTGACACCGCTTCTCACAGATACGCAGTATTTT.

The V call is TRBV6-6, the J call TRBJ1-2; 7 nucleotides agree with TRBD1. The ends lost 0 bases at V and 2 bases at J; junction bases unmatched: 0. The CDR3 contains 14 residues. Germline V gives CDR1 MNHNY, CDR2 SVGAGI (reference sequence). CDR3 DNA sequence: TGTGCCAGCAGTTACTCGGACAGGAACTATGGCTACACCTTC. It codes for CASSYSDRNYGYTF.

The V gene is TRBV19, the J gene TRBJ1-4; 9 bases agree with TRBD1. V shed 5 bases, J shed 13 bases, and the junction held 14 bases outside the gene matches. CDR3 length equals 15 residues. CDR1 is LNHDA, CDR2 SQIVND, per germline (reference sequence). CDR3 region: CASSLAGTGLRVLFF. The DNA of the CDR3 is TGTGCCAGTAGTCTAGCCGGGACAGGGCTAAGAGTACTGTTTTTT.

This clone was observed a single time. The V call is TRBV27, the J call TRBJ2-7; 12 bases are shared with TRBD2. This CDR3 contains 14 residues. Germline V gene sequence: CDR1 MNHEY, CDR2 SMNVEV (reference sequence). V trimming: 8 bases; J trimming: 3 bases; junction bases outside the gene matches: 5. The CDR3 sequence: CASQSGLAGYEQYF. The CDR3, as DNA: TGTGCCAGCCAATCGGGACTAGCGGGCTACGAGCAGTACTTC.

J is TRBJ1-6 and V is TRBV18, with 8 positions matching TRBD1. The CDR3 is 15 residues long. CDR1 is KGHSH and CDR2 is LQKENI in the germline V gene. J was trimmed by 7 bases and V by 8 bases; bases with no gene match: 10. The CDR3 coding sequence is TGTGCCAGCACCATCCAGGGGGCAGGCAATTCACCCCTCCACTTT. It yields the protein CASTIQGAGNSPLHF.